This TCR beta chain was captured in a study of blood T cell repertoires in COVID-19. For the study at large: Both acute and convalescent COVID-19 samples were obtained from the United States, Italy and Spain.

CDR3 size: 21 residues. V lost 0 bases and J lost 0; bases outside the gene matches: 16. Germline-derived CDR1 and CDR2 are SGHRS and YFSETQ. Original methodology: Amplification from reference gene primers served as the basis for estimated nucleated cell counts. Assay used: immunoSEQ multiplex PCR; TCRdb lists only in-frame clones, some missing. The V and J calls and the clone size are those of that table, but D and trimming were determined from the DNA. Altogether about 95,000 clones are present, about nine tenths being singletons, with the ten largest covering 3% to 3.5%. The TCR was taken from a woman in her 70s with acute or convalescent COVID-19. This sequence joins TRBV5-1 and TRBJ2-1; 9 nucleotides agree with TRBD2. The sample taken for sequencing was peripheral blood. CDR3 DNA: TGCGCCAGCAGCTTGGCCTCTCGGCGATCGGGACTAGCCAGCTCCTACAATGAGCAGTTCTTC. Translation: CASSLASRRSGLASSYNEQFF.